This TCR beta chain was captured by sequencing in a study of immune heterogeneity within non-small cell lung tumors. Study as a whole: Of the tumors, several were squamous cell, about ten non-squamous, and 1 not otherwise specified. Findings and limits, study-wide: Dominant CDR3 beta clonotypes repeated across a patient's tumor loci, while different loci held unique high-frequency clones. Local T-cell clonality correlated moderately but significantly with local tumor mutational burden (R roughly 0.37).

By proportion, this clonotype is medium-sized. Its cognate antigen is unknown. As template, the study used bulk tumor genomic DNA at around 630 ng per sample. Several biopsies were collected from each primary tumor during surgery. They were spaced as far apart as possible within the tumor mass. Curative surgical treatment was performed in patients who had newly diagnosed, untreated non-small cell lung cancer. It was newly diagnosed non-small cell lung cancer patients having surgery with curative intent who served as donors. CDR1 and CDR2 from the germline V gene are LNHDA and SQIVND (reference sequence). Trimming cost V 7 bases and J 2 bases, with 10 bases left between them. The CDR3 covers 13 residues. With 32 V and 13 J primers, multiplex PCR amplified the TCR beta CDR3. MiXCR, run by TCRdb on the multiplex PCR reads, gives a single entry per CDR3 protein. Among thousands of distinct CDR3 sequences, under 25% were seen once, and the ten largest hold approximately 11%.

This clonotype was obtained from a man in his sixties with non-small cell lung cancer. Sequencing was carried out using lung tumor tissue. The V gene is TRBV19, the J gene TRBJ2-3, with D possibly being TRBD1 or TRBD2 (5 bases each). CDR3 in DNA: TGTGCCAGTAATCGGGGCACCACAGATACGCAGTATTTT. As protein: CASNRGTTDTQYF.